This is a list of T cell receptor beta chains from one sample in a study of OX40 agonist ivuxolimab in advanced cancers. TCRdb's table, derived via immunoSEQ multiplex PCR, lists solely in-frame clones and lacks some. The data show about 100,000 clones, with roughly nine tenths seen just once and around 6% held by the top ten. The sequencing used CD4+ or CD8+ T cells sorted from blood, collected in a trial of the OX40 agonist ivuxolimab. Source of these receptors: an adult with an advanced solid tumor such as melanoma, head and neck, liver or kidney cancer. Each CDR3 is given with its conserved first and last residue. Fields, in order: D gene, clone size, J gene, V gene, CDR3 DNA, CDR3 protein. The D gene is left open where the match is weak. The listing skips clone size in some rows; elsewhere it reads once, few, many or a size class.

. . TRBJ2-2 TRBV2 TGTGCCAGCATGGAACTGCCGAACACCGGGGAGCTGTTTTTT CASMELPNTGELFF
TRBD2 . TRBJ2-1 TRBV11-3 TGTGCCAGCAGCTCTGATCGGGGGGGCCGCTACAATGAGCAGTTCTTC CASSSDRGGRYNEQFF
TRBD1 once TRBJ1-2 TRBV9 TGTGCCAGCAGCGTAGGACCACAGGGGAGGACTAACTATGGCTACACCTTC CASSVGPQGRTNYGYTF
. . TRBJ1-1 TRBV5-6 TGTGCCAGCAGCTCCACCTTATCTGGGAGCACTGAAGCTTTCTTT CASSSTLSGSTEAFF
TRBD1 . TRBJ1-4 TRBV5-6 TGTGCCAGCAGCAGCAAGGACAGGGGATCTGAAAAACTGTTTTTT CASSSKDRGSEKLFF
TRBD1 . TRBJ1-5 TRBV10-3 TGTGCCATCAGTGGAGGGACAGCCGATCAGCCCCAGCATTTT CAISGGTADQPQHF
TRBD1 . TRBJ2-1 TRBV18 TGTGCCAGCTCACCGCAGGGACAGGGGGCGTTCAATGAGCAGTTCTTC CASSPQGQGAFNEQFF
TRBD2 once TRBJ2-3 TRBV4-1 TGCGCCAGCAGCCAAGCTCTTCGGGGGGGGACTAAGACAGATACGCAGTATTTT CASSQALRGGTKTDTQYF
. . TRBJ1-3 TRBV5-1 TGCGCCAGCAGCTTACAGGGTTCTGGAAACACCATATATTTT CASSLQGSGNTIYF
. . TRBJ2-1 TRBV11-2 TGTGCCAGCAGCTTAGACCTAATTAACAATGAGCAGTTCTTC CASSLDLINNEQFF
TRBD1 . TRBJ2-2 TRBV6-1 TGTGCCAGCATGGGACAGGGGTACACCGGGGAGCTGTTTTTT CASMGQGYTGELFF
. . TRBJ1-1 TRBV10-1 TGCGCCAGCAGTGATCCAGGGAAGAGCACTGAAGCTTTCTTT CASSDPGKSTEAFF
. . TRBJ2-6 TRBV5-4 TGTGCCAGCAGCTTGGGAGGGCAGCAAGGGGCCAACGTCCTGACTTTC CASSLGGQQGANVLTF
TRBD1 . TRBJ1-1 TRBV5-1 TGCGCCAGCAGCTTGGAGGGGACAGGGGCCACTGAAGCTTTCTTT CASSLEGTGATEAFF
. . TRBJ1-4 TRBV15 TGTGCCACCAGCAGAGCTTTTGACAAACTGTTTTTT CATSRAFDKLFF
. . TRBJ2-1 TRBV9 TGTGCCAGCAGCGCCGGGGTGGAACAGGACCAGTTCTTC CASSAGVEQDQFF
TRBD1 . TRBJ1-2 TRBV9 TGTGCCAGCAGCGTAGCCCCTTCTCGCGGACAGGGCAGCTATGGCTACACCTTC CASSVAPSRGQGSYGYTF
. . TRBJ1-2 TRBV19 TGTGCCAGTAGTATAGAAGTGGGAGGCTACACCTTC CASSIEVGGYTF
. . TRBJ1-2 TRBV9 TGTGCCAGCAGCGCCAGAACCGGGGGGTCCGCCTATGGCTACACCTTC CASSARTGGSAYGYTF
TRBD1 . TRBJ1-4 TRBV2 TGTGCCAGCAGTGGAGGACAGGGGGCGGGTAATGAAAAACTGTTTTTT CASSGGQGAGNEKLFF
. . TRBJ1-2 TRBV6-5 TGTGCCAGCAGTTACTCGAGGCAGGGAAACTATGGCTACACCTTC CASSYSRQGNYGYTF
. . TRBJ2-1 TRBV2 TGTGCCAGCAGTGAATTAGGAACGGCCTCCTACAATGAGCAGTTCTTC CASSELGTASYNEQFF
. once TRBJ1-1 TRBV30 TGTGCCTGGAGTGTACAAGAGGGCACTGAAGCTTTCTTT CAWSVQEGTEAFF
. . TRBJ1-6 TRBV5-8 TGTGCCAGCAGCTTTGGTCAGGACTATAATTCACCCCTCCACTTT CASSFGQDYNSPLHF
TRBD2 few TRBJ2-1 TRBV30 TGTGCCTGGAGTGCCAAGGGACTAGCGGGGGGGCGACAGTTCTTC CAWSAKGLAGGRQFF
TRBD1 . TRBJ1-2 TRBV2 TGTGCCAGCAGTCCCCTGACAGGGACGAAAGGCTACACCTTC CASSPLTGTKGYTF
TRBD1 few TRBJ1-4 TRBV7-6 TGTGCCAGCAGCTTGGGACAGGCTCGTGAAAAACTGTTTTTT CASSLGQAREKLFF
. few TRBJ1-2 TRBV15 TGTGCCACCAGCGCCTCAGACGTAACTAACTATGGCTACACCTTC CATSASDVTNYGYTF
TRBD1 . TRBJ1-6 TRBV19 TGTGCCAGTAGTATCTACAGGGGGCCATATAATTCACCCCTCCACTTT CASSIYRGPYNSPLHF
TRBD1 . TRBJ2-3 TRBV5-1 TGCGCCAGCAGCCAGGGACAGGGGCTAGGAGATACGCAGTATTTT CASSQGQGLGDTQYF
TRBD2 . TRBJ2-3 TRBV7-8 TGTGCCAGCAGCTCCAACGGTCAGCGGGAAAGCACAGATACGCAGTATTTT CASSSNGQRESTDTQYF
. . TRBJ1-1 TRBV7-9 TGTGCCAGCAGCTTAGGATCTGGCGGGAACACTGAAGCTTTCTTT CASSLGSGGNTEAFF
. . TRBJ1-5 TRBV27 TGTGCCGCCGGGGATCAGCCCCAGCATTTT CAAGDQPQHF
. . TRBJ2-5 TRBV7-3 TGTGCCAGCAGCTTATCCGCTAGCCAAGAGACCCAGTACTTC CASSLSASQETQYF
TRBD2 . TRBJ2-3 TRBV30 TGTGCCTGCCGACTAGCGGGCAACACAGATACGCAGTATTTT CACRLAGNTDTQYF
. few TRBJ2-1 TRBV19 TGTGCCAGTAGTATCAAACAGGGATACTACAATGAGCAGTTCTTC CASSIKQGYYNEQFF
. . TRBJ1-5 TRBV30 TGTGCCTGGAGTAGGGGGAGCAATCAGCCCCAGCATTTT CAWSRGSNQPQHF
. . TRBJ1-3 TRBV14 TGTGCCAGCAGCCAAGATTTGCGAAACACCATATATTTT CASSQDLRNTIYF
. . TRBJ2-7 TRBV2 TGTGCCAGCAGTGTGGAGACGGCAGGCGAGCAGTACTTC CASSVETAGEQYF
TRBD1 . TRBJ1-1 TRBV6-5 TGTGCCAGCAGCCCCTCAGGGGGCGTAGTCCCTGAAGCTTTCTTT CASSPSGGVVPEAFF
. . TRBJ1-5 TRBV14 TGTGCCAGCAGCCAAGATTACACGAGGGATCAGCCCCAGCATTTT CASSQDYTRDQPQHF
. . TRBJ1-1 TRBV7-7 TGTGCTACCGGGTGGTTTAAGCCTCACACTGAAGCTTTCTTT CATGWFKPHTEAFF
. . TRBJ1-2 TRBV2 TGTGCCAGCAGTGAAGCAGTAGTCTATGGCTACACCTTC CASSEAVVYGYTF
TRBD1 . TRBJ1-4 TRBV30 TGTGCCTGGAGTCTCGGACAGGGCCTGACTAATGAAAAACTGTTTTTT CAWSLGQGLTNEKLFF
. . TRBJ1-4 TRBV19 TGTGCCAGTAGACCGTCCGGACAGATAACTAATGAAAAACTGTTTTTT CASRPSGQITNEKLFF
TRBD1 few TRBJ1-1 TRBV9 TGTGCCAGCAGCGTAGTTCCAGGGGGAACCACTGAAGCTTTCTTT CASSVVPGGTTEAFF
TRBD1 . TRBJ2-5 TRBV5-1 TGCGCCAGCAGCGCGACAGGGCAAGAGACCCAGTACTTC CASSATGQETQYF
TRBD2 . TRBJ2-5 TRBV10-2 TGCGCCAGCAGTCGGCCTAGCGGGGGTTTTGAGACCCAGTACTTC CASSRPSGGFETQYF
. once TRBJ1-2 TRBV15 TGTGCCACCAGCAGCGGGACTGACTACTATGGCTACACCTTC CATSSGTDYYGYTF
. once TRBJ1-3 TRBV6-6 TGTGCCAGCAGTGGCGGGACGGCCCGCTCTGGAAACGCCATATATTTT CASSGGTARSGNAIYF
. . TRBJ1-6 TRBV5-8 TGTGCCAGCAGCCCCCTTAACAGGGTACGGAATTCACCCCTCCACTTT CASSPLNRVRNSPLHF
TRBD1 once TRBJ2-4 TRBV27 TGTGCCAGCACGTTCACAGGGGGCCCCTCCGACATTCAGTACTTC CASTFTGGPSDIQYF
TRBD2 . TRBJ2-5 TRBV30 TGTGCCTGGGCGGGGACTAGCGGGGGAGAGACCCAGTACTTC CAWAGTSGGETQYF
TRBD2 . TRBJ2-1 TRBV19 TGTGCCAGTAGCAGCCTAGCGGGCTCCTACAATGAGCAGTTCTTC CASSSLAGSYNEQFF
TRBD2 . TRBJ2-3 TRBV18 TGTGCCAGCTCACCCAGTGGGCGGGAGACAGATACGCAGTATTTT CASSPSGRETDTQYF
. . TRBJ2-7 TRBV11-3 TGTGCCAGCAGGCCTACAGGGACCTACGAGCAGTACTTC CASRPTGTYEQYF
. . TRBJ1-3 TRBV6-5 TGTGCCAGCAGTATTAACAGGAACTCTGGAAACACCATATATTTT CASSINRNSGNTIYF